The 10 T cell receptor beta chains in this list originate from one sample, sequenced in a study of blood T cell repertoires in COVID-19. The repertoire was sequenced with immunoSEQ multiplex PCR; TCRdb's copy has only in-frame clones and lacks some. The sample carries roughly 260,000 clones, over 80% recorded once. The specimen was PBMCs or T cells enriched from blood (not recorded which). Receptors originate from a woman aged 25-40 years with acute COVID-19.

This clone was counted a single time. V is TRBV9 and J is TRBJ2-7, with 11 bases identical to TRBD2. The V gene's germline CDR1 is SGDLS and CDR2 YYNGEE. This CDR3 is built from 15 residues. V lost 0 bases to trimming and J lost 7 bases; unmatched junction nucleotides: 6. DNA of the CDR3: TGTGCCAGCAGCGTAGGTGGTAGCGGGGGGGTTGAGCAGTACTTC. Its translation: CASSVGGSGGVEQYF.

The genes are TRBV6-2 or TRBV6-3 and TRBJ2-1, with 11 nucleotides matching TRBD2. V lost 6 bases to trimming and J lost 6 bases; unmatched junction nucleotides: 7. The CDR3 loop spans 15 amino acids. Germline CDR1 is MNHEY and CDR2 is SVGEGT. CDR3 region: CASSDTSGGANEQFF. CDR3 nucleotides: TGTGCCAGCAGCGACACTAGCGGGGGAGCCAATGAGCAGTTCTTC.

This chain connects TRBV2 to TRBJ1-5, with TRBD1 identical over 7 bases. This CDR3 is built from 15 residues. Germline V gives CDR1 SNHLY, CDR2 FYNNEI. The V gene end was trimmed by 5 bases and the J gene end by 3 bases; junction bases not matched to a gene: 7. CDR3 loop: CASSKDRTYNQPQHF. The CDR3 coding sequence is TGTGCCAGCAGTAAGGACAGGACTTACAATCAGCCCCAGCATTTT. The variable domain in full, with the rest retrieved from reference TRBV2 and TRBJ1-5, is EPEVTQTPSHQVTQMGQEVILRCVPISNHLYFYWYRQILGQKVEFLVSFYNNEISEKSEIFDDQFSVERPDGSNFTLKIRSTKLEDSAMYFCASSKDRTYNQPQHFGDGTRLSIL.

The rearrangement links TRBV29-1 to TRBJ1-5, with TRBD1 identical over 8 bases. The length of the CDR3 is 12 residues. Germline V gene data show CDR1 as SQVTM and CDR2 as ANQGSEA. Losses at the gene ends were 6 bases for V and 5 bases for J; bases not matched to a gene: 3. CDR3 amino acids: CSVQGADQPQHF. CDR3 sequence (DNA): TGCAGCGTGCAGGGGGCGGATCAGCCCCAGCATTTT.

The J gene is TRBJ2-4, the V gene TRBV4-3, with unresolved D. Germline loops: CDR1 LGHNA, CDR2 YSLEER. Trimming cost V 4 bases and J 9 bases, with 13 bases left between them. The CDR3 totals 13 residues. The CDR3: CASSRETRSIQYF. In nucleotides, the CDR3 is TGCGCCAGCAGCCGAGAGACACGCTCCATTCAGTACTTC.

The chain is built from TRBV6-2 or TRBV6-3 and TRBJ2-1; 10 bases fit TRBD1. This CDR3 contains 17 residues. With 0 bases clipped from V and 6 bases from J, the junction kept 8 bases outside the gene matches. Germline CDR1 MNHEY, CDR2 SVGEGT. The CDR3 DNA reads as TGTGCCAGCAGTTACTCCTCGGGACAGGGGATCGGCAATGAGCAGTTCTTC. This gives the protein CASSYSSGQGIGNEQFF.

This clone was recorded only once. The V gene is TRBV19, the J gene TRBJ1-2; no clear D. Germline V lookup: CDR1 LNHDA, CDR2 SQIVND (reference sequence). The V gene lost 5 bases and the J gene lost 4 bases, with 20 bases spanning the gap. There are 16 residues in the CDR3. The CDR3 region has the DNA TGTGCCAGTAGTCACAATGAACTCGGACTCATCTATGGCTACACCTTC. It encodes CASSHNELGLIYGYTF.

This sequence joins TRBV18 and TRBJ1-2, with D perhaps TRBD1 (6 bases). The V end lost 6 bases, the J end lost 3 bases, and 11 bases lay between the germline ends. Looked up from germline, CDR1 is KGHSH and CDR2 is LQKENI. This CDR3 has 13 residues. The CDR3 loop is CASSHGGYYGYTF. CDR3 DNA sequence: TGTGCCAGCTCCCATGGGGGCTACTATGGCTACACCTTC.

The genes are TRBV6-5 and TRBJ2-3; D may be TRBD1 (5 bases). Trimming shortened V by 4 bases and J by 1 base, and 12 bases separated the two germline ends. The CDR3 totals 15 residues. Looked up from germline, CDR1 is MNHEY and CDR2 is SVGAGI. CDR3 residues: CASSSAPTGTDTQYF. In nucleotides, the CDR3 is TGTGCCAGCAGTTCCGCCCCGACAGGCACAGATACGCAGTATTTT.

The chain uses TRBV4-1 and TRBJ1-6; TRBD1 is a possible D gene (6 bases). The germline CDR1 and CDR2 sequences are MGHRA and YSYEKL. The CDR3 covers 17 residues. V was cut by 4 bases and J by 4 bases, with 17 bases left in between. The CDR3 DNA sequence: TGCGCCAGCAGCCCAGCTCAGGGGCTAGGTTATAATTCACCCCTCCACTTT. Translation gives CASSPAQGLGYNSPLHF.